The sequence of this T cell receptor beta chain was determined in a study of cytomegalovirus exposure and HLA in healthy donors. General observations from the study: In an earlier analysis, in several hundred donors, most V segments appeared productive either ~87% or ~30% of the time. There was a cluster of highly shared sequence variants that was likely a sequencing artifact.

With 60 Vbeta and 13 Jbeta primers, the PCR was carried out. The repertoire was sequenced with immunoSEQ multiplex PCR; TCRdb's copy has only in-frame clones and lacks some. The table includes 180,000 or so clones, approximately 80% detected once. Per germline, CDR1 SGHTA and CDR2 FQGNSA. This CDR3 region has 18 residues. The ends were cut back, 1 base at V and 2 bases at J, with 19 bases in the middle. This clone was observed a few times. The antigen remains unidentified. The sample comprised PBMCs. This TCR derives from a boy between 2 and 10 years old in good health and CMV-seronegative. The chain links TRBV7-2 to TRBJ2-3, with D tentatively TRBD2 (6 bases). Here the CDR3 reads CASSLGVDWRDFTDTQYF. The CDR3, as DNA: TGTGCCAGCAGCTTAGGTGTGGATTGGCGGGATTTCACAGATACGCAGTATTTT.